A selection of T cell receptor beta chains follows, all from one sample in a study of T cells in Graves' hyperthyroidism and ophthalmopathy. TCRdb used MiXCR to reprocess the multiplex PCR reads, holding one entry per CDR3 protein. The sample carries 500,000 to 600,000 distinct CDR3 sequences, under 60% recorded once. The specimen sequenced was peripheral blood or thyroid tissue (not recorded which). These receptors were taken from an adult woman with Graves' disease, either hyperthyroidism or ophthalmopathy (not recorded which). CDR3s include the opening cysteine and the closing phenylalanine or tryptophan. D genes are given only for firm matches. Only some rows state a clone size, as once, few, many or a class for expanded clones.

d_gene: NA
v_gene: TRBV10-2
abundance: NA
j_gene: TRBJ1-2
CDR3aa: CASSRAGDNYGYTF
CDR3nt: TGTGCCAGCAGCCGTGCAGGGGATAACTATGGCTACACCTTC

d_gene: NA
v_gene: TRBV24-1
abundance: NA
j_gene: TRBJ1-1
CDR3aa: CAAVMGMDTEAFF
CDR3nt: TGTGCCGCCGTGATGGGAATGGACACTGAAGCTTTCTTT

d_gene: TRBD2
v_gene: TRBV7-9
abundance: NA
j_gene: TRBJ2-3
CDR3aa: CASSRSGSPGTDTQYF
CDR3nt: TGTGCCAGCAGCCGGAGCGGGAGTCCCGGCACAGATACGCAGTATTTT

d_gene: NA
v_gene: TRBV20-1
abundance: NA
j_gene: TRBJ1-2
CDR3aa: CSARDTPDTSGDDGYTF
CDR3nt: TGCAGTGCTAGAGATACCCCGGACACTTCCGGGGACGATGGCTACACCTTC

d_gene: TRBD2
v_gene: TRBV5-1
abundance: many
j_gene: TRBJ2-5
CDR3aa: CASSLAGSGTSGETQYF
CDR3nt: TGCGCCAGCAGCTTGGCCGGCAGCGGGACCTCGGGAGAGACCCAGTACTTC

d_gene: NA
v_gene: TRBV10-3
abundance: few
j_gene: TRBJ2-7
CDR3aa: CAISETSGNYEQYF
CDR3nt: TGTGCCATCAGTGAGACCTCGGGAAACTACGAGCAGTACTTC

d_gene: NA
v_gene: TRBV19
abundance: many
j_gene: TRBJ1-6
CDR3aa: CASSPTLSSYNSPLHF
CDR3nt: TGTGCCAGTAGCCCGACTCTGAGCTCCTATAATTCACCCCTCCACTTT

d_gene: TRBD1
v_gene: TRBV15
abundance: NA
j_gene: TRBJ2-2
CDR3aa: CATSTGTGAVVEAGELFF
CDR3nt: TGTGCCACCAGCACCGGGACAGGGGCGGTAGTGGAAGCCGGGGAGCTGTTTTTT

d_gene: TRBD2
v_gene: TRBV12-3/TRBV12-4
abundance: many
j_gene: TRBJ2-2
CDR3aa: CASRRSGRYRELFF
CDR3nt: TGTGCCAGCCGGCGTAGCGGGAGGTACCGGGAGCTGTTTTTT

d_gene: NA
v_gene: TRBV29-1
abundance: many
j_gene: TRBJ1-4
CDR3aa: CSVFEGGSNEKLFF
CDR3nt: TGCAGCGTTTTTGAGGGGGGATCTAATGAAAAACTGTTTTTT

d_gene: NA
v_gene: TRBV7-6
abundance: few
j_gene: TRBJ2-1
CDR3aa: CASSLGTGPYNEQFF
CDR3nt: TGTGCCAGCAGCTTAGGGACCGGCCCCTACAATGAGCAGTTCTTC

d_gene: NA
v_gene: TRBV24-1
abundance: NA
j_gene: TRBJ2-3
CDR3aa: CATGIGTDTQYF
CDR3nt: TGTGCCACCGGCATCGGCACAGATACGCAGTATTTT

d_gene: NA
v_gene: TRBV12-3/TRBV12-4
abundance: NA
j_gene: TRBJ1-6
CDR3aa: CASSSSLRSNSPLHF
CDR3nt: TGTGCCAGCAGTTCCTCACTTAGGAGTAATTCACCCCTCCACTTT

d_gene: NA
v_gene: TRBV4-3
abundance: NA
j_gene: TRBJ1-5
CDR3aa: CASSQAGGPQHF
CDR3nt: TGCGCCAGCAGCCAAGCCGGGGGGCCCCAGCATTTT

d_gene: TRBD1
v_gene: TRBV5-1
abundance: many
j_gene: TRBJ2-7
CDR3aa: CASSSGTGVSYEQYF
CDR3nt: TGCGCCAGCAGCTCAGGGACAGGGGTTTCCTACGAGCAGTACTTC

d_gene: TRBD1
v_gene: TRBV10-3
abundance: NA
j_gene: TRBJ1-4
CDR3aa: CAISTGTENEKLFF
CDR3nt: TGTGCCATCAGCACCGGGACAGAGAATGAAAAACTGTTTTTT

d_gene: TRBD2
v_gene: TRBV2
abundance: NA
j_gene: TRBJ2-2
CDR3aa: CASSQTSGSGELFF
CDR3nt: TGTGCCAGCAGTCAGACTAGCGGGAGCGGGGAGCTGTTTTTT

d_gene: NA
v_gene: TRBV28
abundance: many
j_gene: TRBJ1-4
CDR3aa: CASSRTIREKLFF
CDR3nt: TGTGCCAGCAGTCGAACAATCAGGGAAAAACTGTTTTTT

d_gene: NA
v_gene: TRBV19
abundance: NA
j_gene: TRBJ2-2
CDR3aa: CASKDGELFF
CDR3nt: TGTGCCAGTAAGGACGGGGAGCTGTTTTTT

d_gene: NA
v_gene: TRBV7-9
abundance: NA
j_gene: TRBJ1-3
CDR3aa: CASSAQDRNTIYF
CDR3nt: TGTGCCAGCAGCGCCCAAGACAGAAACACCATATATTTT